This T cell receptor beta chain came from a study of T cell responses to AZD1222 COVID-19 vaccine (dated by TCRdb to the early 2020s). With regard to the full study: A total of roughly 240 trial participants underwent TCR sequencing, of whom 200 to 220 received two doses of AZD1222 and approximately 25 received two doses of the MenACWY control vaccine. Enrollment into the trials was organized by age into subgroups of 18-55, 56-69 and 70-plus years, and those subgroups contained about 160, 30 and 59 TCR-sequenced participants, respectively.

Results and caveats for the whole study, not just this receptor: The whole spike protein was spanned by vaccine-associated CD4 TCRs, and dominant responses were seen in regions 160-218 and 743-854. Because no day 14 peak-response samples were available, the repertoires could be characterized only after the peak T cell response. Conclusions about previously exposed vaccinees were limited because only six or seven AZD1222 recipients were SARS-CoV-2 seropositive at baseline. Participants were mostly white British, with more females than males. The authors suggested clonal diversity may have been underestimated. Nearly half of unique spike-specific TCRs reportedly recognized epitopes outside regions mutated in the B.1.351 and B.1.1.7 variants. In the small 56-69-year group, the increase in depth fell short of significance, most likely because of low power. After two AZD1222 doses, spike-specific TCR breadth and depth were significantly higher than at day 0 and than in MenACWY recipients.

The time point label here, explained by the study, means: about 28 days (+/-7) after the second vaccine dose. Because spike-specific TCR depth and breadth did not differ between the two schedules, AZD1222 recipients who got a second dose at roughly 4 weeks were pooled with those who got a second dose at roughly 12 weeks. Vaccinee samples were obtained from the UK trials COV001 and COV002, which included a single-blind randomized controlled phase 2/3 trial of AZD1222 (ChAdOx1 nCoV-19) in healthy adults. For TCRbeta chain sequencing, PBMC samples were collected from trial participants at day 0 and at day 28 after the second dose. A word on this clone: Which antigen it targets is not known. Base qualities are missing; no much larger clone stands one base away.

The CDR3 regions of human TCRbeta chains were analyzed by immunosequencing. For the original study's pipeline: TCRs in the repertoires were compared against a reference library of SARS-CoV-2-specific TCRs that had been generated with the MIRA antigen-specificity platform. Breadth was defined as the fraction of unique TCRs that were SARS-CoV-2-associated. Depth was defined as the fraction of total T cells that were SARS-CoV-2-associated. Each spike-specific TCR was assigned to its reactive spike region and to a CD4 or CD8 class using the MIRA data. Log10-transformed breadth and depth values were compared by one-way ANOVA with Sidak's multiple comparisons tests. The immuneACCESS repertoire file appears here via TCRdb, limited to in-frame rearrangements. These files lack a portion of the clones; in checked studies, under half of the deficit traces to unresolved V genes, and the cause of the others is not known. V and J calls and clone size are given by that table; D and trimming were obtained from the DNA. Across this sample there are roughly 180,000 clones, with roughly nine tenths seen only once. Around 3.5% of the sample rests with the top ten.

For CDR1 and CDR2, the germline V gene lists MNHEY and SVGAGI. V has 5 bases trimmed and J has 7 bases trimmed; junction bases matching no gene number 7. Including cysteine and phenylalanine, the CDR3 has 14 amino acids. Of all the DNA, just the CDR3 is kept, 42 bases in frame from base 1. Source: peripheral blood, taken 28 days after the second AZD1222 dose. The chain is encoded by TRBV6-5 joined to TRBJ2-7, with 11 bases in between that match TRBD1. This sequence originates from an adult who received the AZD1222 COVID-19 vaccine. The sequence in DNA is TGTGCCAGCAGTCCTGGGACAGGGGGAGATGAGCAGTACTTC. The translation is CASSPGTGGDEQYF.